Listed here are 13 T cell receptor beta chains from one sample, sequenced in a study of blood T cell repertoires in COVID-19. Produced via immunoSEQ multiplex PCR; TCRdb's table is partial and in-frame only. The repertoire has over 70,000 clones, 65% to 90% of them found once; the top ten carry over 15%. Sequencing was done on a sample of peripheral blood. Receptor source: a human donor in a cohort sampled during active COVID-19.

The chain is built from TRBV7-2 and TRBJ1-1, with D tentatively TRBD1 (5 bases). Per the germline V gene, CDR1 is SGHTA and CDR2 is FQGNSA. The CDR3 has 16 amino acids. Trimming pared 2 bases from V and 4 bases from J, leaving 17 bases between. CDR3 DNA: TGTGCCAGCAGCTTAAGCGGGGGGGGAGTAGGCACTGAAGCTTTCTTT. It is translated as CASSLSGGGVGTEAFF.

On this clone itself: At one end, the junction sequence differs from germline, possibly due to a read error. The chain joins TRBV7-7 to TRBJ2-1, with 8 bases aligning to TRBD2. Germline V gene lookup returns CDR1 SSHAT and CDR2 FNYEAQ (reference sequence). This CDR3 is 16 amino acids long. In DNA, the CDR3 is TGTGCTAGCAGCTTAGGGCCAGCGGGGGCCTACAATGAGCAGTTCTTC. It codes for CASSLGPAGAYNEQFF.

This chain links TRBV27 with TRBJ1-4, with D maybe TRBD1 (5 bases). The germline V gene has CDR1 MNHEY and CDR2 SMNVEV (reference sequence). There are 13 residues in the CDR3. Trimming took 7 bases from V and 3 from J, leaving 9 bases between them. CDR3 region: CASMGGANEKLFF. The CDR3 nucleotides read TGTGCCAGCATGGGGGGGGCTAATGAAAAACTGTTTTTT.

J is TRBJ2-2 and V is TRBV19, with 7 nucleotides matching TRBD1. Germline-derived CDR1 and CDR2 are LNHDA and SQIVND (reference sequence). The trim removed 3 bases at V and 4 bases at J, leaving 5 bases unmatched. CDR3 length: 15 residues. The CDR3 coding sequence is TGTGCCAGTAGTATCCGACAGGGACCCACCGGGGAGCTGTTTTTT. Translation: CASSIRQGPTGELFF.

The genes are TRBV11-2 and TRBJ2-7; 8 bases agree with TRBD1. The CDR3 runs to 14 residues. V shed 4 bases, J shed 5 bases, and the junction held 7 bases outside the gene matches. Germline CDR1 and CDR2: SGHAT and FQNNGV. The CDR3 spells CASSSGQGSHEQYF. DNA for the CDR3: TGTGCCAGCAGCTCAGGACAGGGATCCCACGAGCAGTACTTC.

The rearrangement joins TRBV7-8 to TRBJ1-1; no clear D. Trimming shortened V by 0 bases and J by 1 base, and 12 bases separated the two germline ends. CDR3 length equals 16 residues. Germline CDR1 SGHVS, CDR2 FQNEAQ. DNA for the CDR3: TGTGCCAGCAGCTTAGCTTGGTCACAGCCGAACACTGAAGCTTTCTTT. Its protein product is CASSLAWSQPNTEAFF.

This rearrangement joins TRBV11-2 to TRBJ2-1, with 8 bases matching TRBD1. The CDR3 loop spans 19 amino acids. From germline, CDR1 is SGHAT and CDR2 FQNNGV. V was clipped by 5 bases and J by 5 bases; unmatched bases: 20. The CDR3 nucleotides are TGTGCCAGCAGCCCCCGACCCGGGACAGGACGGGCTATACACAATGAGCAGTTCTTC. Its translation is CASSPRPGTGRAIHNEQFF.

The chain carries TRBV12-3 or TRBV12-4 and TRBJ2-1, with D hard to call. The CDR3 totals 12 residues. Trimming removed 1 base at V and 13 bases at J, with 11 bases between. The CDR3 DNA sequence: TGTGCCAGCAGTTTAGTTCCCCTATCTCAGTTCTTC. It yields the protein CASSLVPLSQFF.

The chain couples TRBV6-1 to TRBJ1-5; 8 nucleotides align to TRBD1. The CDR3 sequence is 15 residues long. The V segment lost 1 base and the J segment 7 bases; nucleotides outside the gene matches: 6. The germline gives CDR1 MNHNS, CDR2 SASEGT. CDR3 DNA sequence: TGTGCCAGCAGTGAAGGGTCAGGGGGCAGGCAGCCCCAGCATTTT. Its translation: CASSEGSGGRQPQHF.

The rearrangement uses TRBV27 and TRBJ1-4, with a weak D call TRBD1 (6 bases). V lost 4 bases, J lost 7 bases, and 19 bases lay in between. Germline assignment: CDR1 MNHEY and CDR2 SMNVEV (reference sequence). The CDR3 is 16 amino acids. Written as DNA, the CDR3 is TGTGCCAGCAGTTCCCCCCACACAGGGATTGTTGAAAAACTGTTTTTT. As protein: CASSSPHTGIVEKLFF.

The chain links TRBV30 to TRBJ2-5, with 7 positions matching TRBD1. Per the germline V gene, CDR1 is GTSNPN and CDR2 is SVGIG (reference sequence). This CDR3 has 13 residues. V lost 3 bases to trimming and J lost 5 bases; unmatched junction nucleotides: 6. The CDR3 sequence: CAWRSGQWETQYF. Here the CDR3 DNA reads TGTGCCTGGAGATCGGGACAGTGGGAGACCCAGTACTTC. Based on the CDR3 plus reference TRBV30 and TRBJ2-5, the full variable domain is SQTIHQWPATLVQPVGSPLSLECTVEGTSNPNLYWYRQAAGRGLQLLFYSVGIGQISSEVPQNLSASRPQDRQFILSSKKLLLSDSGFYLCAWRSGQWETQYFGPGTRLLVL.

V and J are TRBV5-1 and TRBJ2-1; 10 bases map to TRBD2. The CDR3 has 16 residues. Germline V gene sequence: CDR1 SGHRS, CDR2 YFSETQ. V lost 0 bases, J lost 2 bases, and 2 bases stayed unmatched. In DNA, the CDR3 is TGCGCCAGCAGCTTGGGAGCGGGAGGGGCCTACAATGAGCAGTTCTTC. Translated, it gives CASSLGAGGAYNEQFF.

V gene TRBV11-3 combines with J gene TRBJ1-2, with 10 bases fitting TRBD1. CDR3 length: 17 amino acids. Germline loops: CDR1 SGHNT, CDR2 YENEEA. The V segment lost 5 bases and the J segment 4 bases; nucleotides outside the gene matches: 13. The CDR3 DNA sequence: TGTGCCAGCAGCAGCTTACTCGACAGGGGGCATGGCTATGGCTACACCTTC. Encoded protein: CASSSLLDRGHGYGYTF.